This T cell receptor (beta chain) was sequenced in a study of CD8 T cells in cerebrospinal fluid in Alzheimer's disease. For the study at large: Plate-based nested PCR sequencing and droplet-based sequencing measured CSF T cell clonal expansion.

CSF cells underwent 10X single-cell V(D)J and 5' gene-expression profiling. For each CDR3 protein, TCRdb gives one entry from its re-call of the 10x single-cell sequencing reads, without DNA. The sample's table shows more than 1,500 distinct CDR3 sequences. Measured by frequency, this clonotype is large. Biomarkers including neurofilament, amyloid-beta and tau confirmed neurodegeneration in the patients. The CDR3 spans 15 residues. Germline V gene data show CDR1 as MNHEY and CDR2 as SMNVEV (reference sequence). The chain employs TRBV27 and TRBJ2-7; the D call of TRBD2 rests on TCRdb alone, since no DNA is present to check it. This receptor was taken from a human donor with mild cognitive impairment. The sequenced sample consisted of cerebrospinal fluid. CDR3 protein: CASSPSGHIAYEQYF.